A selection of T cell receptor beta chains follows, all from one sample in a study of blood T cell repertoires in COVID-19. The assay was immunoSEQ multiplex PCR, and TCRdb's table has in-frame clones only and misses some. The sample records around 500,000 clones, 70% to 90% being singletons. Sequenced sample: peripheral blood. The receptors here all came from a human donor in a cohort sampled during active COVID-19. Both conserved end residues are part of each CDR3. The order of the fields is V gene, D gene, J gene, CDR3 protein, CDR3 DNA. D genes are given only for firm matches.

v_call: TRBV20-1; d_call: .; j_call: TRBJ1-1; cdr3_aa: CSARGRTEAFF; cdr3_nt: TGCAGTGCTAGAGGTCGGACTGAAGCTTTCTTT
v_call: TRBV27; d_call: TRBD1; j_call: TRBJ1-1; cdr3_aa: CASIQTGKGLNTEAFF; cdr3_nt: TGTGCCAGCATACAGACAGGGAAGGGATTGAACACTGAAGCTTTCTTT
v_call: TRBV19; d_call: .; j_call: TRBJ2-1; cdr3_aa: CASSVTPSSYNEQFF; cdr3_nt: TGTGCCAGTAGTGTGACTCCGAGCTCCTACAATGAGCAGTTCTTC
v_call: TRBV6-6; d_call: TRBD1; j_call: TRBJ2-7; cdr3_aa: CASSRGGTGSREQYF; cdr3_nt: TGTGCCAGCAGCCGGGGAGGGACAGGGTCAAGAGAGCAGTACTTC
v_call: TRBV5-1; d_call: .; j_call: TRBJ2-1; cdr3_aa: CASSLDTPSYNEQFF; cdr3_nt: TGCGCCAGCAGCTTAGACACACCCTCCTACAATGAGCAGTTCTTC
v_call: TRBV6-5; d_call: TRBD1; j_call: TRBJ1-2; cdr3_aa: CASSSPGQGAVYGYTF; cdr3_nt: TGTGCCAGCAGTTCCCCGGGACAGGGGGCAGTCTATGGCTACACCTTC
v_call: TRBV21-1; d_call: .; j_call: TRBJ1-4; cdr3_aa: CASSNIDCAEKLFF; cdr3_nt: TGTGCCAGCAGCAACATTGACTGTGCTGAAAAACTGTTTTTT
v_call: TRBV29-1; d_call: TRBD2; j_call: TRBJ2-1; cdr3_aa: CSVEGIEGLAGGSYNEQFF; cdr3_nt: TGCAGCGTTGAAGGAATAGAGGGACTAGCGGGAGGTTCCTACAATGAGCAGTTCTTC
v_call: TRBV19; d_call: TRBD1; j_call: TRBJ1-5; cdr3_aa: CASSPRQGGLSNQPQHF; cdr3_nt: TGTGCCAGTAGTCCTCGCCAGGGGGGCTTGAGCAATCAGCCCCAGCATTTT
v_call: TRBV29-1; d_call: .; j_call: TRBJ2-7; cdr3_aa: CSVGRTAYYEQYF; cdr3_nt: TGCAGCGTTGGGCGGACAGCCTACTACGAGCAGTACTTC
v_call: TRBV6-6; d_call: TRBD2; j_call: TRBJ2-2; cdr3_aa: CASSHSRTSGSAGELFF; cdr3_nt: TGTGCCAGCAGTCATTCCAGGACTAGCGGGAGCGCCGGGGAGCTGTTTTTT
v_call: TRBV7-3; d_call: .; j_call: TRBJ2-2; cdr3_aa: CASSARMINTGELFF; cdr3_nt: TGTGCCAGCAGCGCTAGGATGATTAACACCGGGGAGCTGTTTTTT
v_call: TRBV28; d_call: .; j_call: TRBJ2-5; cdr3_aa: CASSFGQETQYF; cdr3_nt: TGTGCCAGCAGTTTCGGTCAAGAGACCCAGTACTTC
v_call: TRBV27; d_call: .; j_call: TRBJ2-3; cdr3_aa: CASSSPRPGSGPFTDTQYF; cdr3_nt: TGTGCCAGCAGTTCGCCCCGCCCAGGATCAGGGCCGTTCACAGATACGCAGTATTTT
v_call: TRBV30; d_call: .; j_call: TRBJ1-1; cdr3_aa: CAWAEGPEAFF; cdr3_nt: TGTGCCTGGGCGGAGGGCCCTGAAGCTTTCTTT